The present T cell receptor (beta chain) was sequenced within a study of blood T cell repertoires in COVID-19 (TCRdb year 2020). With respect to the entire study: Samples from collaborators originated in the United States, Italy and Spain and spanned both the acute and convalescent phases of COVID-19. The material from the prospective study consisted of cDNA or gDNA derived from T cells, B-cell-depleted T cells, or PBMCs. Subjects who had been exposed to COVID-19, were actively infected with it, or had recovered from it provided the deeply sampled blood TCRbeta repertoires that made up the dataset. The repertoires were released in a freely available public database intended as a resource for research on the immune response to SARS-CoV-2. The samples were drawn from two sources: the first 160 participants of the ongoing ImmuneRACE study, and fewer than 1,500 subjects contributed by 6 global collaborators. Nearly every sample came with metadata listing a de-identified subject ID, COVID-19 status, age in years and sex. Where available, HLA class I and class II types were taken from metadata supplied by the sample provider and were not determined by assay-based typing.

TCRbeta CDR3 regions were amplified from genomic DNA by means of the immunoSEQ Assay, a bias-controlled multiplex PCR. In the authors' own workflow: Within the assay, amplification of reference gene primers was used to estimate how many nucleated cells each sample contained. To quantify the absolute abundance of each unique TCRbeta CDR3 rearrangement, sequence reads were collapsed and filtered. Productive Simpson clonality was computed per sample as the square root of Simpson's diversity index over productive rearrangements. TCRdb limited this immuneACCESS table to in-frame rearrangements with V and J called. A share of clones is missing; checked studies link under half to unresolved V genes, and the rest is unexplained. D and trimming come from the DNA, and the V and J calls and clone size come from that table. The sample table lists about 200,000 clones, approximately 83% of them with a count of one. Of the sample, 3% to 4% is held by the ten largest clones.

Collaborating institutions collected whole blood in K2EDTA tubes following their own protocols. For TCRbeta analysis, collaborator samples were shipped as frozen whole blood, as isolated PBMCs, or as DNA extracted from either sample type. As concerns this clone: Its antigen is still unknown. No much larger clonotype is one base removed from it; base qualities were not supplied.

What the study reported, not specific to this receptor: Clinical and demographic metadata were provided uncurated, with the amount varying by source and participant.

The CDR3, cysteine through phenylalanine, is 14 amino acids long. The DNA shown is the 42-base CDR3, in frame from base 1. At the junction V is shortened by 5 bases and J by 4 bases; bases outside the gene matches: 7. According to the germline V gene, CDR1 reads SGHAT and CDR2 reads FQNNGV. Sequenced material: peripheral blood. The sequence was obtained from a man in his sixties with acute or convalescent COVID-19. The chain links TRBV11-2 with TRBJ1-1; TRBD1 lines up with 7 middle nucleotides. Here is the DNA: TGTGCCAGCAGCCGAACGACAGGGACCACTGAAGCTTTCTTT. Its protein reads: CASSRTTGTTEAFF. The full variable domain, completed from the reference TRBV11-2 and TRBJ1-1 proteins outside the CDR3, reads EAGVAQSPRYKIIEKRQSVAFWCNPISGHATLYWYQQILGQGPKLLIQFQNNGVVDDSQLPKDRFSAERLKGVDSTLKIQPAKLEDSAVYLCASSRTTGTTEAFFGQGTRLTVV.